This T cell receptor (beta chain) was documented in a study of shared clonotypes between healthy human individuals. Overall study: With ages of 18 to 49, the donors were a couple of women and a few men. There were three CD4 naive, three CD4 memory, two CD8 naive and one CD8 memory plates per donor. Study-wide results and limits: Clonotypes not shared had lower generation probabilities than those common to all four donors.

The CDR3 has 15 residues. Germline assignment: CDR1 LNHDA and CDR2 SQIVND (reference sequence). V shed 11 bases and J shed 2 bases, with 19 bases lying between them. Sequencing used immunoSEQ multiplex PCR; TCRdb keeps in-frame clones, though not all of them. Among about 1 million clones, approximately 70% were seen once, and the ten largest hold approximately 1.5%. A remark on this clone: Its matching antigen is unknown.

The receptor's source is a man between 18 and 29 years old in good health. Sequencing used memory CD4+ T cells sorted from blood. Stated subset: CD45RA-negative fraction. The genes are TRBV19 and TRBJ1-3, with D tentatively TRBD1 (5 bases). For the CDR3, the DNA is TGTGCCGCATCGCGGACCGGGACTACTGGAAACACCATATATTTT. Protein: CAASRTGTTGNTIYF. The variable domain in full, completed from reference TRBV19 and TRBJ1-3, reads DGGITQSPKYLFRKEGQNVTLSCEQNLNHDAMYWYRQDPGQGLRLIYYSQIVNDFQKGDIAEGYSVSREKKESFPLTVTSAQKNPTAFYLCAASRTGTTGNTIYFGEGSWLTVV.